Sequencing of this T cell receptor (beta chain) was carried out in a study of brain T cells in children with intractable seizures. Study-level findings and limits: Pre-surgery blood may have been undersampled, hiding some clones.

Trimming cost V 1 base and J 8 bases, with 11 bases left between them. The CDR3 consists of 13 residues. The germline V gene has CDR1 LGHDT and CDR2 YNNKEL (reference sequence). A remark on this clone: The antigen remains unidentified.

The protocol was immunoSEQ multiplex PCR, while the TCRdb copy is restricted to in-frame clones and leaves out a portion. Among tens of thousands of clones listed, more than 80% were seen once. Sequencing was limited to surgery cases with top T cell transcript signatures in brain tissue. Before surgery, patients took at least one anti-epileptic drug. The chain combines TRBV3-1 (or the pseudogene TRBV3-2) with TRBJ1-2; D remains ambiguous. This sample comprised peripheral blood, obtained at surgery. This TCR was sampled from a girl aged 2-15 years with tuberous sclerosis and intractable seizures. This chain's CDR3 is CASSQVDHEGYTF. The CDR3 DNA is TGTGCCAGCAGCCAAGTGGATCATGAGGGCTACACCTTC.